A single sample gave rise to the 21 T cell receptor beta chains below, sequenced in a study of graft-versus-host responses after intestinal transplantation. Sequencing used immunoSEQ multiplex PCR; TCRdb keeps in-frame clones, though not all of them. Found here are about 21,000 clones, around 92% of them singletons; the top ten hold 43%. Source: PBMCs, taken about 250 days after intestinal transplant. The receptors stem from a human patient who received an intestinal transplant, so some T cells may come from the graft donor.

This CDR3 reads CASSSRRTGGPGNTIYF. In DNA, the CDR3 is TGTGCCAGCAGTTCCCGTCGGACAGGAGGCCCTGGAAACACCATATATTTT. The rearrangement links TRBV28 to TRBJ1-3; 7 bases are shared with TRBD1. In germline, CDR1 is MDHEN, CDR2 SYDVKM. The CDR3 runs 17 residues. V was clipped by 4 bases and J by 2 bases; unmatched bases: 11.

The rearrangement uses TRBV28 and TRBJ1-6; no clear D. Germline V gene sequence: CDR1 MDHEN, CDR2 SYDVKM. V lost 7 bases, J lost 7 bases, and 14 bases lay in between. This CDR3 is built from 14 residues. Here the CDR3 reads CASTPNQPNSPLHF. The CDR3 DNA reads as TGTGCCAGCACTCCAAACCAGCCCAATTCACCCCTCCACTTT.

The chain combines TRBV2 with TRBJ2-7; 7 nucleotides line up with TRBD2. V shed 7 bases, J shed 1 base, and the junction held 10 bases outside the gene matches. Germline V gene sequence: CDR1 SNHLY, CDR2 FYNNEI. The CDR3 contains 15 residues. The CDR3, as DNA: TGTGCCAGCACCCAATCTCTAGCGGATTCCTACGAGCAGTACTTC. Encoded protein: CASTQSLADSYEQYF. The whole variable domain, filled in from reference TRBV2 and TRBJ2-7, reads EPEVTQTPSHQVTQMGQEVILRCVPISNHLYFYWYRQILGQKVEFLVSFYNNEISEKSEIFDDQFSVERPDGSNFTLKIRSTKLEDSAMYFCASTQSLADSYEQYFGPGTRLTVT.

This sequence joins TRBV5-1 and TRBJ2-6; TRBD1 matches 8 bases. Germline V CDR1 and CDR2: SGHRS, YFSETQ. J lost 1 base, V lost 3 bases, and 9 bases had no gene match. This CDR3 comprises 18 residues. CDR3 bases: TGCGCCAGCAGCTCAAGGACAGGGCTCGGGTCTGGGGCCAACGTCCTGACTTTC. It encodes CASSSRTGLGSGANVLTF.

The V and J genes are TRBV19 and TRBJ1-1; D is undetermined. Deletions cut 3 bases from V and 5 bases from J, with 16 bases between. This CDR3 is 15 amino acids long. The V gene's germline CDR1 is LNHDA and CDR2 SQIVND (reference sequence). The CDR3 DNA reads TGTGCCAGTAGTATTGTCGATGGACGGGATACTGAAGCTTTCTTT. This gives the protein CASSIVDGRDTEAFF. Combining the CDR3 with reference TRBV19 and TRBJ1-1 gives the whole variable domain DGGITQSPKYLFRKEGQNVTLSCEQNLNHDAMYWYRQDPGQGLRLIYYSQIVNDFQKGDIAEGYSVSREKKESFPLTVTSAQKNPTAFYLCASSIVDGRDTEAFFGQGTRLTVV.

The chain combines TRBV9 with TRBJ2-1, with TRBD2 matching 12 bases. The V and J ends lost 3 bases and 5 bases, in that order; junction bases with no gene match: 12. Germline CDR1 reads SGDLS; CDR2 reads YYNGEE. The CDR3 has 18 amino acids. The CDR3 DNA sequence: TGTGCCAGCAGCGCCTCACTAACTAGCGGGAGGACCCACAATGAGCAGTTCTTC. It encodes CASSASLTSGRTHNEQFF.

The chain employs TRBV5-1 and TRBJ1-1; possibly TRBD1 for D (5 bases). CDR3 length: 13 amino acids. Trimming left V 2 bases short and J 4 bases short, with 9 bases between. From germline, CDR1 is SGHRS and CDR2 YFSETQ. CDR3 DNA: TGCGCCAGCAGCTTCATAGGGGCCACTGAAGCTTTCTTT. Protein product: CASSFIGATEAFF.

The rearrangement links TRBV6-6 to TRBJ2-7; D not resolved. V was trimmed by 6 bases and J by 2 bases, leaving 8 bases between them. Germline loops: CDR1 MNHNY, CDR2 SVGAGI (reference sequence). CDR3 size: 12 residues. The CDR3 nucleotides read TGTGCCAGCAGCCCCCATGCCTACGAGCAGTACTTC. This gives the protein CASSPHAYEQYF.

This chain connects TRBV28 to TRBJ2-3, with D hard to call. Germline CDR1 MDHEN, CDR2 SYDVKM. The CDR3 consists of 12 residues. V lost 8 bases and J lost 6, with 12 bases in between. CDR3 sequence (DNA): TGTGCCAGCGAGAATTCGGCGGATACGCAGTATTTT. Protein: CASENSADTQYF.

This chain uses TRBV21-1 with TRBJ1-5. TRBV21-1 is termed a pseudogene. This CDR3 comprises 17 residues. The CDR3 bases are TGTGCCAGCAGCAAGGGAGGCGCAGGCCCTCGCAATCAGCCCCAGCATTTT. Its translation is CASSKGGAGPRNQPQHF.

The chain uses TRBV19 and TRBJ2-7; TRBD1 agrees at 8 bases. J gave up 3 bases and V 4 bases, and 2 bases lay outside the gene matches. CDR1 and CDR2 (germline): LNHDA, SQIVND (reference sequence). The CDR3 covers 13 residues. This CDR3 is CASSTGGLYEQYF. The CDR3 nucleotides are TGTGCCAGTAGTACAGGGGGCCTCTACGAGCAGTACTTC.

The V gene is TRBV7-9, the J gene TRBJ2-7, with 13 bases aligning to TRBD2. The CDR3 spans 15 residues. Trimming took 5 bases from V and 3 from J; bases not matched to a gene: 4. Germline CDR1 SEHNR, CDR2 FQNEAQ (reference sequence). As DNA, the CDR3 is TGTGCCAGCAGCCTGGGGACTAGCGGGATCTACGAGCAGTACTTC. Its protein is CASSLGTSGIYEQYF.

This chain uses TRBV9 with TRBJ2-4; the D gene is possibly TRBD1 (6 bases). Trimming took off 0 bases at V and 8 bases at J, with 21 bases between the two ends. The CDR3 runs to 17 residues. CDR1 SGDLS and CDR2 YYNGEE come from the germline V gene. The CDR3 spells CASSVDGVFGSGDIQYF. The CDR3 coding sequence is TGTGCCAGCAGCGTAGACGGTGTCTTCGGCTCAGGGGACATTCAGTACTTC.

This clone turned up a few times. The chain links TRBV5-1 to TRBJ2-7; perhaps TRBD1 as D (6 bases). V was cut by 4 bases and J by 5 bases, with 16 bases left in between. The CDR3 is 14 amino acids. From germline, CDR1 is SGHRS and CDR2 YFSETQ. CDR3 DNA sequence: TGCGCCAGCAGCCTTGGGGCTCAGGGGAACGAGCAGTACTTC. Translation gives CASSLGAQGNEQYF. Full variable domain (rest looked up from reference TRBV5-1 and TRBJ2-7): KAGVTQTPRYLIKTRGQQVTLSCSPISGHRSVSWYQQTPGQGLQFLFEYFSETQRNKGNFPGRFSGRQFSNSRSEMNVSTLELGDSALYLCASSLGAQGNEQYFGPGTRLTVT.

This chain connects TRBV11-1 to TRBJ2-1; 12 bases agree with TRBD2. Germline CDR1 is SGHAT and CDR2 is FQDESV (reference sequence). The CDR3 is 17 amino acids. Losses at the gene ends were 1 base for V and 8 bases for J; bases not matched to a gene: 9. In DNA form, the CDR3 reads TGTGCCAGCAGCTTAGTATCGCGGCTAGCGGGAGGGGATGAGCAGTTCTTC. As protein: CASSLVSRLAGGDEQFF.

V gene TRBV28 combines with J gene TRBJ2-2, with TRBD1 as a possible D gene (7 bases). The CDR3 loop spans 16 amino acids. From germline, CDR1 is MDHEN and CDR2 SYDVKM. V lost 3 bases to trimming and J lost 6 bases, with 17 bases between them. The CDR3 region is CASSFPGGQPPGELFF. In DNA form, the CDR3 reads TGTGCCAGCAGTTTCCCCGGGGGACAGCCCCCCGGGGAGCTGTTTTTT.

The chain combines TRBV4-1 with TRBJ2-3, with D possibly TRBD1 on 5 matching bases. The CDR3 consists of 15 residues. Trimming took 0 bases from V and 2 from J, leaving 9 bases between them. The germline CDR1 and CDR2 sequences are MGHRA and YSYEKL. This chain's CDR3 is CASSQEIRATDTQYF. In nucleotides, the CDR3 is TGCGCCAGCAGCCAAGAGATCAGGGCCACAGATACGCAGTATTTT.

The CDR3 nucleotides are TGTGCCAGCAGCTTATACGGGAGGGCATACGATACGCAGTATTTT. It is translated as CASSLYGRAYDTQYF. J is TRBJ2-3 and V is TRBV7-6, with 8 nucleotides matching TRBD2. V shed 2 bases, J shed 6 bases, and the junction held 7 bases outside the gene matches. Per germline, CDR1 SGHVS and CDR2 FNYEAQ. CDR3 length equals 15 residues.

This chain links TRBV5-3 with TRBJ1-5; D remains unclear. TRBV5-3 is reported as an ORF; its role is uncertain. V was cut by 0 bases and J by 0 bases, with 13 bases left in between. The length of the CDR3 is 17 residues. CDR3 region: CARSLAPGLPSNQPQHF. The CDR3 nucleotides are TGTGCCAGAAGCTTGGCCCCTGGACTACCTAGCAATCAGCCCCAGCATTTT.

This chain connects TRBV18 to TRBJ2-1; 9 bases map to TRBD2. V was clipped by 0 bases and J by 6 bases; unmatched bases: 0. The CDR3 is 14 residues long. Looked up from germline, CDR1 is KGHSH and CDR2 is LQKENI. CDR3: CASSPPSGGNEQFF. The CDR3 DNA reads TGTGCCAGCTCACCACCTAGCGGGGGCAATGAGCAGTTCTTC.

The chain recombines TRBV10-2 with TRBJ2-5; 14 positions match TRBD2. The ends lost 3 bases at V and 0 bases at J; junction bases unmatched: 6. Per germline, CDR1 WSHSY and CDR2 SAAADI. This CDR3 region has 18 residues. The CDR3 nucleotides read TGCGCCAGCAGTGACCTTAGACTAGCGGGAGGGTACCAAGAGACCCAGTACTTC. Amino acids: CASSDLRLAGGYQETQYF.